The 18 T cell receptor beta chains below all came from one sample that was sequenced in a study of cytomegalovirus exposure and HLA in healthy donors. Profiling relied on immunoSEQ multiplex PCR, and the TCRdb table lists in-frame clones only, not all of them. Seen here are tens of thousands of clones, under 96% observed once, and the top ten hold 4.5%. Sequencing used PBMCs. These receptors were taken from a young woman in good health and CMV-seropositive.

The rearrangement uses TRBV11-3 and TRBJ2-5; D uncertain. Trimming stripped 3 bases from V and 5 bases from J, with 13 bases between. CDR1 is SGHNT and CDR2 is YENEEA in the germline V gene. The CDR3 totals 14 residues. The CDR3 protein is CASSLRRTAETQYF. The CDR3 bases are TGTGCCAGCAGCTTGAGGAGAACCGCTGAGACCCAGTACTTC.

The chain carries TRBV28 and TRBJ1-5, with 8 nucleotides matching TRBD1. The germline CDR1 and CDR2 sequences are MDHEN and SYDVKM. The trim removed 6 bases at V and 4 bases at J, leaving 11 bases unmatched. The CDR3 runs 16 residues. The chain's CDR3 is CASSPSDRGPNQPQHF. DNA of the CDR3: TGTGCCAGCAGCCCATCCGACAGGGGACCGAATCAGCCCCAGCATTTT.

The chain employs TRBV27 and TRBJ2-3; tentative D call: TRBD1 (5 bases). Trimming pared 0 bases from V and 6 bases from J, leaving 10 bases between. The CDR3 spans 14 residues. CDR1 and CDR2 from the germline V gene are MNHEY and SMNVEV (reference sequence). The CDR3 DNA reads as TGTGCCAGCAGTTTATCCCAGGGTGTGGATACGCAGTATTTT. Its translation: CASSLSQGVDTQYF.

V and J are TRBV10-3 and TRBJ2-5; 7 bases fit TRBD1. Looked up from germline, CDR1 is ENHRY and CDR2 is SYGVKD. Trimming at V came to 2 bases and at J to 3 bases, leaving 3 bases not matched to a gene. This CDR3 contains 14 residues. The CDR3 loop reads CAISEPGGEETQYF. In nucleotides, the CDR3 is TGTGCCATCAGTGAGCCAGGGGGTGAAGAGACCCAGTACTTC.

The chain combines TRBV30 with TRBJ2-2; a possible D gene is TRBD1 (6 bases). Germline CDR1 reads GTSNPN; CDR2 reads SVGIG (reference sequence). The V end was cut by 7 bases, the J end by 7 bases, with 22 bases between. CDR3 length: 15 residues. The CDR3 loop reads CALGQGSPLIGELFF. CDR3 nucleotides: TGTGCCTTAGGCCAGGGGTCCCCTTTGATCGGGGAGCTGTTTTTT.

With regard to this clone: The junction departs from germline at one end; a sequencing error may be responsible. V gene TRBV20-1 combines with J gene TRBJ2-3; 9 nucleotides agree with TRBD2. Germline-derived CDR1 and CDR2 are DFQATT and SNEGSKA (reference sequence). This CDR3 is 11 amino acids long. CDR3 residues: CSASLSGREEF. The CDR3 DNA follows: TGCAGTGCTAGCCTTAGCGGGAGAGAGGAATTT.

V usage is TRBV28 and J usage is TRBJ1-1, with 7 bases that match TRBD1. Germline loops: CDR1 MDHEN, CDR2 SYDVKM. The V segment lost 6 bases and the J segment 2 bases; nucleotides outside the gene matches: 12. The CDR3 has 16 amino acids. The CDR3 sequence is CASSRQGVGANTEAFF. In DNA form, the CDR3 reads TGTGCCAGCAGCCGCCAGGGGGTCGGCGCCAACACTGAAGCTTTCTTT.

The rearrangement joins TRBV7-2 to TRBJ2-2; TRBD2 matches 13 bases. The CDR3 covers 15 residues. The germline V gene has CDR1 SGHTA and CDR2 FQGNSA. The V and J ends lost 3 bases and 8 bases, in that order; junction bases with no gene match: 3. The CDR3 bases are TGTGCCAGCAGCTTCCGGACTAGCGGGAGTGGGGAGCTGTTTTTT. This codes for CASSFRTSGSGELFF.

The rearrangement uses TRBV9 and TRBJ2-1; 7 bases agree with TRBD2. This CDR3 has 15 residues. Germline V gene data show CDR1 as SGDLS and CDR2 as YYNGEE. V lost 0 bases and J lost 7; bases outside the gene matches: 7. The CDR3 loop is CASSVVWRESNEQFF. The DNA for the CDR3 is TGTGCCAGCAGCGTAGTCTGGCGGGAGTCGAATGAGCAGTTCTTC.

The chain carries TRBV5-6 and TRBJ1-5; 7 bases match TRBD1. Germline loops: CDR1 SGHDT, CDR2 YYEEEE. The CDR3 has 17 residues. V lost 1 base, J lost 1 base, and 8 bases stayed unmatched. The DNA for the CDR3 is TGTGCCAGCAGCTTGTCGGAGACAGGGCTGAGCAATCAGCCCCAGCATTTT. This encodes CASSLSETGLSNQPQHF.

CDR3 loop: CASSDFNASSYEQYF. As DNA, the CDR3 is TGTGCCAGCAGCGACTTCAATGCAAGCTCCTACGAGCAGTACTTC. V and J are TRBV11-2 and TRBJ2-7, with D unclear. V lost 5 bases, J lost 0 bases, and 14 bases lay in between. The CDR3 consists of 15 residues. Germline V gives CDR1 SGHAT, CDR2 FQNNGV. Based on the CDR3 plus reference TRBV11-2 and TRBJ2-7, the full variable domain is EAGVAQSPRYKIIEKRQSVAFWCNPISGHATLYWYQQILGQGPKLLIQFQNNGVVDDSQLPKDRFSAERLKGVDSTLKIQPAKLEDSAVYLCASSDFNASSYEQYFGPGTRLTVT.

V and J are TRBV7-2 and TRBJ2-4, with D tentatively TRBD1 (7 bases). Trimming took off 1 base at V and 6 bases at J, with 13 bases between the two ends. Germline V gene lookup returns CDR1 SGHTA and CDR2 FQGNSA. CDR3 length: 15 amino acids. The CDR3 sequence is CASSLEAGGPNIQYF. CDR3 DNA: TGTGCCAGCAGCTTAGAGGCAGGGGGGCCAAACATTCAGTACTTC.

The V and J genes are TRBV5-6 and TRBJ2-7; D call uncertain. The ends were cut back, 0 bases at V and 1 base at J, with 14 bases in the middle. CDR1 and CDR2 (germline): SGHDT, YYEEEE. This CDR3 is 16 amino acids long. The CDR3 DNA follows: TGTGCCAGCAGCTTGGACGGCGCGGAGAGGTCCTACGAGCAGTACTTC. It translates to CASSLDGAERSYEQYF.

V and J are TRBV30 and TRBJ1-5, with D tentatively TRBD1 (6 bases). The germline gives CDR1 GTSNPN, CDR2 SVGIG (reference sequence). The CDR3 is made up of 13 amino acids. V lost 0 bases, J lost 9 bases, and 12 bases lay in between. Here the CDR3 DNA reads TGTGCCTGGAGTGTCAGGGGACCCGGGCCCCAGCATTTT. Protein product: CAWSVRGPGPQHF.

This sequence joins TRBV6-5 and TRBJ1-1, with D unresolved. V was cut by 5 bases and J by 8 bases, with 18 bases left in between. The CDR3 spans 14 residues. Germline CDR1 MNHEY, CDR2 SVGAGI. This CDR3 is CASSDPYGRPEAFF. The CDR3 DNA is TGTGCCAGCAGTGACCCTTACGGCAGGCCCGAAGCTTTCTTT.

This clone was observed once. This rearrangement joins TRBV5-8 to TRBJ2-3, with TRBD2 matching over 8 bases. The CDR3 runs to 16 residues. Germline V gene data show CDR1 as SGHTS and CDR2 as YDEGEE. The trim removed 2 bases at V and 5 bases at J, leaving 10 bases unmatched. In DNA form, the CDR3 reads TGTGCCAGCAGCTTTTACATGACTAGCGAGTTAGATACGCAGTATTTT. Translation gives CASSFYMTSELDTQYF.

The V call is TRBV2, the J call TRBJ1-2; D is undetermined. Germline lookup yields CDR1 SNHLY and CDR2 FYNNEI. Trimming removed 4 bases at V and 4 bases at J, with 10 bases between. This CDR3 is 13 amino acids long. CDR3 protein: CASSVEGTYGYTF. As DNA, the CDR3 is TGTGCCAGCAGTGTTGAGGGAACCTATGGCTACACCTTC.

The chain is built from TRBV19 and TRBJ2-3; 15 positions agree with TRBD2. Germline-derived CDR1 and CDR2 are LNHDA and SQIVND (reference sequence). The length of the CDR3 is 18 residues. With V trimmed by 5 bases and J by 4 bases, 10 bases remained unmatched. As DNA, the CDR3 is TGTGCCAGTAGTCCCGGACTAGCGGGAGGGCCTTGGGCAGATACGCAGTATTTT. Translation gives CASSPGLAGGPWADTQYF.